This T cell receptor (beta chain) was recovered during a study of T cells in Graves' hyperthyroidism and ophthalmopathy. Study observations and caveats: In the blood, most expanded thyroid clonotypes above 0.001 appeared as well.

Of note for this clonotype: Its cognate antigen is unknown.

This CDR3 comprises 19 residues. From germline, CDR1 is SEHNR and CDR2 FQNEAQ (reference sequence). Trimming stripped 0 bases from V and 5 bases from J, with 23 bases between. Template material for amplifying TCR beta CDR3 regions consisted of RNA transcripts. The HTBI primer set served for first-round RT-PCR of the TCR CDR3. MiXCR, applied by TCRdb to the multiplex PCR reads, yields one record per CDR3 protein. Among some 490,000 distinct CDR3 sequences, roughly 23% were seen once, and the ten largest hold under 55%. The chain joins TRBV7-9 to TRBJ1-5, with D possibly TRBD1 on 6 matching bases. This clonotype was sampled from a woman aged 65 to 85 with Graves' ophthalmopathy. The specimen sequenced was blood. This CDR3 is CASSLAPIGGPLGYQPQHF. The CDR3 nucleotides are TGTGCCAGCAGCTTAGCGCCAATCGGGGGGCCCCTTGGCTATCAGCCCCAGCATTTT.